The rows below give T cell receptor beta chains drawn from one sample of a study of chemoradiotherapy in HPV16-positive cancers. Generated by immunoSEQ multiplex PCR, the TCRdb table keeps only in-frame clones and is missing some. The sample lists 2,200 or so clones, about nine tenths seen once, with 3.5% in the top ten. Material: tumor tissue, obtained from a patient who underwent chemoradiotherapy. The receptor set was obtained from a human donor with HPV-associated anogenital cancer. The CDR3 runs from the conserved cysteine through the conserved F or W.

v_gene	j_gene	CDR3aa
TRBV27	TRBJ1-1	CASSNRPTGGPEAFF
TRBV11-2	TRBJ2-7	CASSQERGSPGNEQYF
TRBV28	TRBJ1-4	CASSLRTAPTNEKLFF
TRBV6-6	TRBJ1-5	CASSYHVRDQPQHF
TRBV6-5	TRBJ2-1	CASSPGTGGVDEQFF
TRBV15	TRBJ1-5	CATSRGVGQPQHF
TRBV30	TRBJ1-3	CAWSGEPGVNTIYF
TRBV2	TRBJ2-5	CASNEQGRGETQYF
TRBV30	TRBJ1-1	CAWSVGRGNTEAFF
TRBV4-1	TRBJ2-7	CASSQQESSSYEQYF
TRBV9	TRBJ1-6	CASSADPFPQNSPLHF
TRBV7-3	TRBJ2-3	CASSETSGETDTQYF
TRBV9	TRBJ1-4	CASSPTGGNEKLFF
TRBV2	TRBJ2-7	CASRRDANYEQYF
TRBV5-5	TRBJ1-1	CASSLQLMNTEAFF
TRBV5-4	TRBJ1-1	CASSVDSTEAFF
TRBV28	TRBJ1-5	CASSLARQPQHF
TRBV19	TRBJ2-3	CASSTPGTIFSDTQYF
TRBV30	TRBJ1-1	CAWTDSGLTEAFF
TRBV12-5	TRBJ1-5	CASGLGVSQPQHF
TRBV19	TRBJ2-6	CASNRGANVLTF
TRBV2	TRBJ1-5	CASSGEEERDQPQHF
TRBV7-2	TRBJ1-4	CASSLRTNEKLFF